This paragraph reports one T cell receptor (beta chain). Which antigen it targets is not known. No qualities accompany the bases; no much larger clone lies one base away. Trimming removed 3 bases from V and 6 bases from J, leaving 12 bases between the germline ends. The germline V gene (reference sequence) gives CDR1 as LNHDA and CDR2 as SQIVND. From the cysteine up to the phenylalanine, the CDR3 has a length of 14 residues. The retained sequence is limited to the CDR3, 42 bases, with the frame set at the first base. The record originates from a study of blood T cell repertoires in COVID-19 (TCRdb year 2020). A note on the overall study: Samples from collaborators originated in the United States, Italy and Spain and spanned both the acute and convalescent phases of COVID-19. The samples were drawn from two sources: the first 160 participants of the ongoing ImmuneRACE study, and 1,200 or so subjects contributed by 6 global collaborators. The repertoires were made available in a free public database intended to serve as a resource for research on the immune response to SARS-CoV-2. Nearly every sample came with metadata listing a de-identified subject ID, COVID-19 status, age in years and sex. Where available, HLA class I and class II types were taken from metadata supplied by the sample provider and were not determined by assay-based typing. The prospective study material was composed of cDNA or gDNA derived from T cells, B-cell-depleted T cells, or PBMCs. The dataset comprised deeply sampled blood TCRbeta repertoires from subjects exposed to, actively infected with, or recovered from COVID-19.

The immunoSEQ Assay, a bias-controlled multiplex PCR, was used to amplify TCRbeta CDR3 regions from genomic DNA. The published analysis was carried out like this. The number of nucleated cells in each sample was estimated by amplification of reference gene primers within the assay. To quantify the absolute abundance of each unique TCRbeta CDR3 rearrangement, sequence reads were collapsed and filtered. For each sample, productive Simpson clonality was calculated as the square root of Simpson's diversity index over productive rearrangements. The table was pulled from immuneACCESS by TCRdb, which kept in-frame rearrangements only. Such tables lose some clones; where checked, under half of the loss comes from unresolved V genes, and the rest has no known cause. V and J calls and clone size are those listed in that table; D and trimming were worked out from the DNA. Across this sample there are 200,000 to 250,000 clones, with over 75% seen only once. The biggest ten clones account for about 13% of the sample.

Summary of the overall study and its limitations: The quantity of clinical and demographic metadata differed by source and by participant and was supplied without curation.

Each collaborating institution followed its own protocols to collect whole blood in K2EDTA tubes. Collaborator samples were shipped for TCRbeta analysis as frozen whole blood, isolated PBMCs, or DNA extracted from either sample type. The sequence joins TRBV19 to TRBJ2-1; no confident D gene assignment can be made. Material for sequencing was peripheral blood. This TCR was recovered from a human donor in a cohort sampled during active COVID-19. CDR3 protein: CASSIHWPFNEQFF. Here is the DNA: TGTGCCAGTAGTATCCATTGGCCGTTCAATGAGCAGTTCTTC.